Shown below are 20 T cell receptor beta chains from a single sample sequenced in a study of blood T cell repertoires in COVID-19 (dated by TCRdb to about 2020). Library creation used the immunoSEQ multiplex PCR assay. TCRdb provides this immuneACCESS table in a form limited to in-frame rearrangements. Some clones are lacking; in checked studies, under half of them reflect an unresolved V gene, and why the rest are absent is not known. Recorded for this sample are about 240,000 clones; 85% to 90% of them occurred a single time. The ten top clones hold 4.1% of the sample. Sequenced material: PBMCs or T cells enriched from blood (not recorded which). These receptors were collected from a woman in her 30s who had recovered from COVID-19.

Points on this clone: The sample holds other DNA sequences that translate to the same CDR3. The rearrangement joins TRBV18 to TRBJ1-5; D remains unclear. CDR1 and CDR2 (germline): KGHSH, LQKENI. The CDR3 runs to 13 residues. V dropped 1 base and J dropped 5 bases, with 6 bases sitting between them. Here the CDR3 DNA reads TGTGCCAGCTCACCACAGGGAGATCAGCCCCAGCATTTT. Its protein product is CASSPQGDQPQHF.

The V call is TRBV7-2, the J call TRBJ2-7; maybe TRBD1 (6 bases). Germline CDR1 reads SGHTA; CDR2 reads FQGNSA. V was trimmed by 6 bases and J by 0 bases, leaving 21 bases between them. This CDR3 region has 17 residues. The CDR3 spells CASRFRGSRSSSYEQYF. Here the CDR3 DNA reads TGTGCCAGCAGATTTAGGGGGTCGCGGTCGAGCTCCTACGAGCAGTACTTC.

V usage is TRBV18 and J usage is TRBJ1-2; 7 bases map to TRBD1. CDR1 is KGHSH, CDR2 LQKENI, per germline. V dropped 4 bases and J dropped 2; count of bases not matched to a gene: 1. This CDR3 region has 13 residues. For the CDR3, the DNA is TGTGCCAGCTCACGACAGGGAAACTATGGCTACACCTTC. Encoded protein: CASSRQGNYGYTF.

The rearrangement joins TRBV7-3 to TRBJ1-2; D remains unclear. Trimming left V 6 bases short and J 0 bases short, with 8 bases between. The CDR3 is 13 amino acids. Germline CDR1 SGHTA, CDR2 FQGTGA. As DNA, the CDR3 is TGTGCCAGCAGTTTTAACTCTAACTATGGCTACACCTTC. Protein sequence: CASSFNSNYGYTF.

To note about this clone: One end of the junction is discordant with germline, which a read error may explain. The rearrangement uses TRBV2 and TRBJ2-7; D is unresolved. The germline gives CDR1 SNHLY, CDR2 FYNNEI. This CDR3 comprises 11 residues. This CDR3 reads CASSEALSPNF. CDR3 nucleotide sequence: TGTGCCAGCAGTGAAGCACTCTCCCCGAACTTC.

The chain combines TRBV7-3 with TRBJ2-1; tentatively, D is TRBD2 (6 bases). Germline loops: CDR1 SGHTA, CDR2 FQGTGA. With 1 base removed from V and 7 bases from J, the gap between germline ends came to 17 bases. The CDR3 covers 16 residues. This chain's CDR3 is CASSLNRNPAGNEQFF. The DNA of the CDR3 is TGTGCCAGCAGCTTAAATCGGAACCCCGCGGGGAATGAGCAGTTCTTC.

The rearrangement uses TRBV30 and TRBJ2-5; D call uncertain. V dropped 1 base and J dropped 4 bases, with 10 bases sitting between them. CDR1 and CDR2 (germline): GTSNPN, SVGIG (reference sequence). The CDR3 extends over 13 amino acids. CDR3 DNA: TGTGCCTGGAGTGCCTCCCCCCTAGAGACCCAGTACTTC. It specifies CAWSASPLETQYF.

J is TRBJ1-1 and V is TRBV5-5; 7 nucleotides agree with TRBD1. The V segment lost 4 bases and the J segment 0 bases; nucleotides outside the gene matches: 9. CDR1 is SGHKS and CDR2 is YYEKEE in the germline V gene (reference sequence). This CDR3 is 16 amino acids long. CDR3 nucleotides: TGTGCCAGCAGCATAGGGACAGATTGGATGAACACTGAAGCTTTCTTT. The encoded protein is CASSIGTDWMNTEAFF.

J is TRBJ1-2 and V is TRBV4-3; TRBD1 aligns across 9 bases. With 4 bases clipped from V and 7 bases from J, the junction kept 4 bases outside the gene matches. The germline CDR1 and CDR2 sequences are LGHNA and YSLEER. The CDR3 consists of 13 residues. DNA of the CDR3: TGCGCCAGCAGCCTCGACAGGGGGGCTGGCTACACCTTC. It encodes CASSLDRGAGYTF.

This clone occurred a few times. The chain recombines TRBV10-3 with TRBJ2-5; 7 bases map to TRBD1. Germline CDR1 and CDR2: ENHRY and SYGVKD. CDR3 length: 13 amino acids. CDR3 in DNA: TGTGCAACAGGGGCCAGGGGCGGGGAGACCCAGTACTTC. Translating it yields CATGARGGETQYF.

CDR3 nucleotide sequence: TGTGCCAGCAGCCACAGGGAGGGTTCACCCCTCCACTTT. This gives the protein CASSHREGSPLHF. V usage is TRBV7-9 and J usage is TRBJ1-6; tentatively, D is TRBD1 (6 bases). V lost 5 bases and J 9 bases, leaving 11 bases between the germline ends. CDR3 length: 13 amino acids. Germline CDR1 and CDR2: SEHNR and FQNEAQ (reference sequence). The full variable domain, its missing parts supplied by reference TRBV7-9 and TRBJ1-6, is DTGVSQNPRHKITKRGQNVTFRCDPISEHNRLYWYRQTLGQGPEFLTYFQNEAQLEKSRLLSDRFSAERPKGSFSTLEIQRTEQGDSAMYLCASSHREGSPLHFGNGTRLTVT.

The chain couples TRBV7-2 to TRBJ1-5; possible D gene TRBD1, 6 bases. The V and J ends lost 5 bases and 6 bases respectively, with 14 bases between them. This CDR3 comprises 14 residues. Germline V gives CDR1 SGHTA, CDR2 FQGNSA. Here the CDR3 DNA reads TGTGCCAGCAGCCCCACTGGGACAACTCAGCCCCAGCATTTT. Translating it yields CASSPTGTTQPQHF.

The sample holds one count of this clone. The chain combines TRBV5-5 with TRBJ1-1; 7 nucleotides line up with TRBD1. This CDR3 comprises 13 residues. Germline trimming cut 5 bases from V and 5 bases from J; bases unmatched to any gene: 6. The germline V gene has CDR1 SGHKS and CDR2 YYEKEE (reference sequence). The CDR3 here is CASSLTGKTEAFF. CDR3 nucleotide sequence: TGTGCCAGCAGTTTGACAGGGAAGACTGAAGCTTTCTTT.

This clone was counted a few times. This sequence joins TRBV19 and TRBJ2-6; D is unresolved. Per the germline V gene, CDR1 is LNHDA and CDR2 is SQIVND (reference sequence). With 5 bases removed from V and 0 bases from J, the gap between germline ends came to 26 bases. The CDR3 covers 21 residues. CDR3: CASSSGTPPGWSNSGANVLTF. Here the CDR3 DNA reads TGTGCCAGTAGTTCCGGTACGCCCCCTGGTTGGTCTAACTCTGGGGCCAACGTCCTGACTTTC.

The rearrangement uses TRBV9 and TRBJ1-1; D is undetermined. Germline V lookup: CDR1 SGDLS, CDR2 YYNGEE. Trimming pared 4 bases from V and 0 bases from J, leaving 16 bases between. The CDR3 has 16 amino acids. CDR3 in amino acids: CASSPARSSLNTEAFF. The CDR3 bases are TGTGCCAGCAGCCCGGCGCGGAGTAGTTTGAACACTGAAGCTTTCTTT.

The sample holds one count of this clone. The chain links TRBV24-1 to TRBJ2-3, with 10 bases identical to TRBD1. This CDR3 is 14 amino acids long. The ends lost 5 bases at V and 5 bases at J; junction bases unmatched: 3. Germline CDR1 and CDR2: KGHDR and SFDVKD. The CDR3 region has the DNA TGTGCCACCAGTGTGACAGGGGGCGGAGATACGCAGTATTTT. Its protein is CATSVTGGGDTQYF.

V gene TRBV6-5 combines with J gene TRBJ2-1, with 8 positions matching TRBD2. This CDR3 region has 15 residues. Looked up from germline, CDR1 is MNHEY and CDR2 is SVGAGI. V lost 5 bases, J lost 1 base, and 4 bases stayed unmatched. CDR3 sequence reads: CASSLAGPSYNEQFF. The CDR3 DNA is TGTGCCAGCAGTCTAGCGGGTCCATCCTACAATGAGCAGTTCTTC.

J is TRBJ1-5 and V is TRBV19; perhaps TRBD1 as D (5 bases). The CDR3 runs 14 residues. Trimming stripped 6 bases from V and 7 bases from J, with 16 bases between. Germline lookup yields CDR1 LNHDA and CDR2 SQIVND (reference sequence). The CDR3 DNA follows: TGTGCCAGTAGCCTCGGGAGGGACGAGCAGCCCCAGCATTTT. Its protein is CASSLGRDEQPQHF.

The rearrangement uses TRBV18 and TRBJ1-2; D is unclear. This CDR3 is 15 amino acids long. V lost 0 bases and J lost 4, with 12 bases in between. CDR1 is KGHSH and CDR2 is LQKENI in the germline V gene. The CDR3 protein is CASSPPQSPSYGYTF. The CDR3 DNA is TGTGCCAGCTCACCACCGCAGTCCCCTTCCTATGGCTACACCTTC.

This clone was picked up a small number of times. V is TRBV19 and J is TRBJ1-5, with D perhaps matching TRBD1 (6 bases). The V gene lost 6 bases and the J gene lost 0 bases, with 12 bases spanning the gap. The CDR3 is made up of 15 amino acids. Germline CDR1 is LNHDA and CDR2 is SQIVND (reference sequence). CDR3 residues: CASRQGQGSNQPQHF. CDR3 sequence (DNA): TGTGCCAGTAGACAGGGTCAGGGTAGCAATCAGCCCCAGCATTTT.